This is a list of T cell receptor beta chains from one sample in a study of blood T cell repertoires in COVID-19. Repertoires were generated with immunoSEQ multiplex PCR, while TCRdb's copy carries only in-frame clones and drops some. The table shows 200,000 to 250,000 clones, with 85% to 90% occurring only once. The material sequenced was PBMCs or T cells enriched from blood (not recorded which). These receptors originate from a man aged 25-40 years who had been exposed to COVID-19. Each CDR3 is given with its conserved first and last residue. Fields, in order: D gene, clone size, V gene, J gene, CDR3 DNA, CDR3 protein. D genes are given only for firm matches. The size entry is marked missing in some rows and otherwise reads once, few, many or a size class.

d_call: TRBD1; clone_size: NA; v_call: TRBV6-2/TRBV6-3; j_call: TRBJ2-7; cdr3_nt: TGTGCCAGCAGCGGGGGACAGGGGGCTCGGGAGCAGTACTTC; cdr3_aa: CASSGGQGAREQYF
d_call: NA; clone_size: NA; v_call: TRBV11-2; j_call: TRBJ2-5; cdr3_nt: TGTGCCAGCAGTTCGGACAGCACCTTACAAGAGACCCAGTACTTC; cdr3_aa: CASSSDSTLQETQYF
d_call: NA; clone_size: NA; v_call: TRBV7-6; j_call: TRBJ1-2; cdr3_nt: TGTGCCAGCAGCTTAGCGGCGGATGATGGCTACACCTTC; cdr3_aa: CASSLAADDGYTF
d_call: TRBD1; clone_size: NA; v_call: TRBV5-4; j_call: TRBJ2-1; cdr3_nt: TGTGCCAGCAGCGACCGGGACAGCGACAATGAGCAGTTCTTC; cdr3_aa: CASSDRDSDNEQFF
d_call: NA; clone_size: NA; v_call: TRBV14; j_call: TRBJ1-4; cdr3_nt: TGTGCCAGCAGCCAACGGGCAACTAATGAAAAACTGTTTTTT; cdr3_aa: CASSQRATNEKLFF
d_call: NA; clone_size: once; v_call: TRBV5-6; j_call: TRBJ2-3; cdr3_nt: TGTGCCAGCAGCTTGGCCCCGACAACCGTCACAGATACGCAGTATTTT; cdr3_aa: CASSLAPTTVTDTQYF
d_call: TRBD2; clone_size: NA; v_call: TRBV27; j_call: TRBJ2-1; cdr3_nt: TGTGCCAGCACATCGGTAGCGGGGGGTAGGTATGAGCAGTTCTTC; cdr3_aa: CASTSVAGGRYEQFF
d_call: TRBD1; clone_size: NA; v_call: TRBV4-1; j_call: TRBJ2-5; cdr3_nt: TGCGCCAGCAGCCAAGTTACAGGGGAGAGAGAGACCCAGTACTTC; cdr3_aa: CASSQVTGERETQYF
d_call: TRBD2; clone_size: NA; v_call: TRBV27; j_call: TRBJ2-3; cdr3_nt: TGTGCCAGCAATCTAAGCGGGGGGGCGCCAGATACGCAGTATTTT; cdr3_aa: CASNLSGGAPDTQYF
d_call: NA; clone_size: once; v_call: TRBV5-4; j_call: TRBJ2-7; cdr3_nt: TGTGCCGGGGGACGTAGTGGGGACATCTACGAGCAGTACTTC; cdr3_aa: CAGGRSGDIYEQYF
d_call: NA; clone_size: once; v_call: TRBV7-9; j_call: TRBJ2-7; cdr3_nt: TGTGCCAGCAGCGGTATGGGCCACTCCTACGAGCAGTACTTC; cdr3_aa: CASSGMGHSYEQYF
d_call: NA; clone_size: NA; v_call: TRBV6-5; j_call: TRBJ1-2; cdr3_nt: TGTGCATCACGGGGAAACTATGGCTACACCTTC; cdr3_aa: CASRGNYGYTF
d_call: NA; clone_size: NA; v_call: TRBV12-3/TRBV12-4; j_call: TRBJ2-5; cdr3_nt: TGTGCCAGCAGTTTTGGAGACGCGGGCTACTTC; cdr3_aa: CASSFGDAGYF
d_call: TRBD1; clone_size: NA; v_call: TRBV6-5; j_call: TRBJ1-5; cdr3_nt: TGTGCCAGCAGCTACGGGACAGGCCATAGCAATCAGCCCCAGCATTTT; cdr3_aa: CASSYGTGHSNQPQHF
d_call: NA; clone_size: NA; v_call: TRBV30; j_call: TRBJ2-1; cdr3_nt: TGTGCCTGGTCTAACCCGATTCAGTTCTTC; cdr3_aa: CAWSNPIQFF
d_call: NA; clone_size: NA; v_call: TRBV10-3; j_call: TRBJ1-5; cdr3_nt: TGTGCCATCAGTGTTCCAGGAAGAAATCAGCCCCAGCATTTT; cdr3_aa: CAISVPGRNQPQHF
d_call: NA; clone_size: NA; v_call: TRBV5-4; j_call: TRBJ1-4; cdr3_nt: TGTGCCAGCAGTTCAGGATCAACTAATGAAAAACTGTTTTTT; cdr3_aa: CASSSGSTNEKLFF
d_call: TRBD2; clone_size: NA; v_call: TRBV12-3/TRBV12-4; j_call: TRBJ2-1; cdr3_nt: TGTGCCAGCAGTTTTCGGGGGGGGCCGTTCTTC; cdr3_aa: CASSFRGGPFF
d_call: TRBD2; clone_size: NA; v_call: TRBV4-1; j_call: TRBJ2-7; cdr3_nt: TGCGCCAGCAGCGCTGACCTAGCGGGGGGGTACGAGCAGTACTTC; cdr3_aa: CASSADLAGGYEQYF
d_call: TRBD1; clone_size: NA; v_call: TRBV7-2; j_call: TRBJ1-2; cdr3_nt: TGTGCCAGCAGCTTAGTGCTCCACAGGGGGCAGCGGGGCTACACCTTC; cdr3_aa: CASSLVLHRGQRGYTF
d_call: TRBD1; clone_size: NA; v_call: TRBV6-2/TRBV6-3; j_call: TRBJ2-7; cdr3_nt: TGTGCCAGCAGTTACTTCGGGACAGGGGGATTCTACGAGCAGTACTTC; cdr3_aa: CASSYFGTGGFYEQYF
d_call: NA; clone_size: NA; v_call: TRBV1; j_call: TRBJ2-3; cdr3_nt: TGCACCAGCAGCCAAGAACCCGGGGGGGAAGATACGCAGTATTTT; cdr3_aa: CTSSQEPGGEDTQYF
d_call: NA; clone_size: once; v_call: TRBV5-1; j_call: TRBJ2-6; cdr3_nt: TGCGCCAGCTCTAGGGGGTCTGGGGCCAACGTCCTGACTTTC; cdr3_aa: CASSRGSGANVLTF
d_call: NA; clone_size: NA; v_call: TRBV30; j_call: TRBJ2-3; cdr3_nt: TGTGCCTGGAGTGTAAGGGGGTCAGATACGCAGTATTTT; cdr3_aa: CAWSVRGSDTQYF
d_call: TRBD2; clone_size: NA; v_call: TRBV5-1; j_call: TRBJ2-1; cdr3_nt: TGCGCCAGCAGCTCAGGACTAGCGGGATCTTACAATGAGCAGTTCTTC; cdr3_aa: CASSSGLAGSYNEQFF
d_call: NA; clone_size: once; v_call: TRBV4-1; j_call: TRBJ1-2; cdr3_nt: TGCGCCAGCAGCCCGCTGGGGCAGGACTATGGCTACACCTTC; cdr3_aa: CASSPLGQDYGYTF
d_call: NA; clone_size: NA; v_call: TRBV25-1; j_call: TRBJ1-4; cdr3_nt: TGTGCCAGCAGTGCTCCACAGGGAAATAAAGAAAAACTGTTTTTT; cdr3_aa: CASSAPQGNKEKLFF
d_call: NA; clone_size: once; v_call: TRBV28; j_call: TRBJ1-6; cdr3_nt: TGTGCCAGCAGTCAACAGGGAAGGGGAAGGTCACCCCTCCACTTT; cdr3_aa: CASSQQGRGRSPLHF